A single sample gave rise to the 3 T cell receptor beta chains below, sequenced in a study of T cell repertoires in cytomegalovirus infection (dated by TCRdb to about 2019). Sequencer: Illumina HiSeq 1500. Starting from the raw public reads, TCRdb applied fastp trimming at Q25, assembled clones with MiXCR and retained in-frame beta chains. Each CDR3 protein gets just one entry, which takes the most common genes and DNA from the rows behind it. In this sample the table shows about 260,000 distinct CDR3 sequences, roughly 9% of which occur a single time. The ten largest clones capture roughly 15% of the sample. Material: PBMCs. The origin of the receptors is a human donor in good health (CMV status not recorded). Some clones in this sample may be carry-over from other donors' samples.

This clonotype was observed at least ten times. The genes are TRBV28 and TRBJ2-6; TRBD1 aligns across 7 bases. CDR3 length: 15 amino acids. V dropped 7 bases and J dropped 5; count of bases not matched to a gene: 8. CDR1 and CDR2 from the germline V gene are MDHEN and SYDVKM. The CDR3 region is CASTSGGARANVLTF. CDR3 in DNA: TGTGCCAGCACCTCAGGGGGAGCGAGGGCCAACGTCCTGACTTTC.

This chain connects TRBV20-1 to TRBJ2-1; D call uncertain. The CDR3 sequence is 12 residues long. The germline V gene has CDR1 DFQATT and CDR2 SNEGSKA (reference sequence). V lost 6 bases and J 4 bases, leaving 10 bases between the germline ends. DNA for the CDR3: TGCAGTGCCCCGCACCCTTACAATGAGCAGTTCTTC. This encodes CSAPHPYNEQFF.

This clonotype appeared a few times. This chain links TRBV7-3 with TRBJ1-4; a possible D gene is TRBD1 (6 bases). Trimming removed 5 bases at V and 5 bases at J, with 15 bases between. The CDR3 is 15 amino acids. The V gene's germline CDR1 is SGHTA and CDR2 FQGTGA. The CDR3 spells CASSHSGAANEKLFF. As DNA, the CDR3 is TGTGCCAGCAGCCACTCAGGGGCCGCAAATGAAAAACTGTTTTTT.